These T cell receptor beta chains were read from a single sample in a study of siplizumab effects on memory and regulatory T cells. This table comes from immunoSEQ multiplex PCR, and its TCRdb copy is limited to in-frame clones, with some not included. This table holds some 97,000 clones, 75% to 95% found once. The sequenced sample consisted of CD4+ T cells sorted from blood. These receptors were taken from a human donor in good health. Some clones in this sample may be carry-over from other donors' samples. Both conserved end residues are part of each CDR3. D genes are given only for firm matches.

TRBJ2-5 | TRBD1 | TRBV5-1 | TGCGCCAGCAGCTGGACAGGGGAAGAGACCCAGTACTTC | CASSWTGEETQYF
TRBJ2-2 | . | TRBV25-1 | TGTGCCAGCAGTGAAGCATTAAGCGGAGGGGCCGGGGAGCTGTTTTTT | CASSEALSGGAGELFF
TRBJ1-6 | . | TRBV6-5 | TGTGCCAGCAGTTACGCGTCGCAGAATTCACCCCTCCACTTT | CASSYASQNSPLHF
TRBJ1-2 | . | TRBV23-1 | TGCGCCAGCAGTCAGATGCTGGGACGCACGCGTCTGGGCTACACCTTC | CASSQMLGRTRLGYTF
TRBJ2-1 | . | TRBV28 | TGTGCCAGCAGTTTATCGTGGGATGAGCAGTTCTTC | CASSLSWDEQFF
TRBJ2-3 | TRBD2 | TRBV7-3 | TGTGCCAGCAGCTTACAGGGCCCAGCGGGAGGAGCAGATACGCAGTATTTT | CASSLQGPAGGADTQYF
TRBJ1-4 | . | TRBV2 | TGTGCCAGCAGTGAAGCCTCCCTGGGACCCAGGTTTGCAACTAATGAAAAACTGTTTTTT | CASSEASLGPRFATNEKLFF
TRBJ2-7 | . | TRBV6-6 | TGTGCCAGCAGTTACTCAATGGGGATTTACGAGCAGTACTTC | CASSYSMGIYEQYF
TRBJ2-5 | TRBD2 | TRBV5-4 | TGTGCCAGCAGCCCGCAGCGGGGGATCCAAGAGACCCAGTACTTC | CASSPQRGIQETQYF
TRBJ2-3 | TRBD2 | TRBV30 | TGTGCCTGGGGGCGGGGCGCTAGCGGGAGTGGAGGGACAGATACGCAGTATTTT | CAWGRGASGSGGTDTQYF
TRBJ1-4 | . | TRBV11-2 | TGTGCCAGCAGCTTAAGCAGAGCGGCAACTAATGAAAAACTGTTTTTT | CASSLSRAATNEKLFF